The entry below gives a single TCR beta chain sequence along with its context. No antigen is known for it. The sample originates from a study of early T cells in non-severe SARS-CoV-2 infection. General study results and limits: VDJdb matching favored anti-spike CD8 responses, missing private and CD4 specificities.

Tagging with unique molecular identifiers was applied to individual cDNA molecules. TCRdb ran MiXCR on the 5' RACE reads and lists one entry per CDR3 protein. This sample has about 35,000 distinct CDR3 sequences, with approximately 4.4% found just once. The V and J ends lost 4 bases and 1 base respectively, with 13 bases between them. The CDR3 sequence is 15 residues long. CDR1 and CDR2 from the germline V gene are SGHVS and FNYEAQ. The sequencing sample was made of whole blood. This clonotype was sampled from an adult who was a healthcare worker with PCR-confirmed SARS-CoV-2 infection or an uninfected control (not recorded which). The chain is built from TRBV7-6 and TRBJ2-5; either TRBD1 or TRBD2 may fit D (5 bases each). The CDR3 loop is CASSSLTRGQETQYF. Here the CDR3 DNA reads TGTGCCAGCAGCTCCCTCACTAGGGGCCAAGAGACCCAGTACTTC.